This passage covers 10 T cell receptor beta chains from one sample sequenced in a study of cytomegalovirus exposure and HLA in healthy donors. Use of 60 Vbeta and 13 Jbeta primers characterized the PCR. TCRdb's copy holds only in-frame clones and misses some; the assay was immunoSEQ multiplex PCR. This table has 170,000 or so clones, under 90% appearing once. The sample taken for sequencing was PBMCs. Source of these receptors: a man aged 18 to 29 in good health and CMV-seronegative.

The V and J genes are TRBV19 and TRBJ2-6; 7 bases match TRBD2. Per germline, CDR1 LNHDA and CDR2 SQIVND (reference sequence). The V segment lost 7 bases and the J segment 5 bases; nucleotides outside the gene matches: 5. This CDR3 comprises 14 residues. The CDR3 DNA sequence: TGTGCCAGTATGGGAGGGTTTAGGGCCAACGTCCTGACTTTC. Translated: CASMGGFRANVLTF.

This clone was counted a few times. J is TRBJ2-5 and V is TRBV4-2, with D possibly matching TRBD2 (5 bases). Germline CDR1 LGHNA, CDR2 YNFKEQ. The V and J ends lost 4 bases and 1 base respectively, with 13 bases between them. CDR3 size: 15 residues. The CDR3 reads CASSPITSAQETQYF. CDR3 nucleotide sequence: TGTGCCAGCAGCCCCATAACTAGTGCCCAAGAGACCCAGTACTTC.

The chain recombines TRBV5-6 with TRBJ2-7, with TRBD1 identical over 7 bases. Unmatched junction bases numbered 5, after V lost 2 bases and J lost 0 bases. Per the germline V gene, CDR1 is SGHDT and CDR2 is YYEEEE. CDR3 length equals 15 residues. CDR3 in amino acids: CASSFRGQSSYEQYF. DNA of the CDR3: TGTGCCAGCAGCTTTAGGGGACAGAGCTCCTACGAGCAGTACTTC.

This chain links TRBV19 with TRBJ2-3; 9 nucleotides agree with TRBD1. V was clipped by 10 bases and J by 1 base; unmatched bases: 3. This CDR3 is built from 13 residues. Per the germline V gene, CDR1 is LNHDA and CDR2 is SQIVND (reference sequence). CDR3 nucleotides: TGTGCCACCAGGGACAGGGGCACAGATACGCAGTATTTT. Translating gives CATRDRGTDTQYF.

The chain employs TRBV7-9 and TRBJ2-1; no clear D. CDR1 and CDR2 (germline): SEHNR, FQNEAQ (reference sequence). The CDR3 has 14 residues. Trimming removed 1 base from V and 4 bases from J, with 8 bases in between. CDR3 bases: TGTGCCAGCAGCTTAGATTTCAGTTACAATGAGCAGTTCTTC. It encodes CASSLDFSYNEQFF. The variable domain in full, completed from reference TRBV7-9 and TRBJ2-1, reads DTGVSQNPRHKITKRGQNVTFRCDPISEHNRLYWYRQTLGQGPEFLTYFQNEAQLEKSRLLSDRFSAERPKGSFSTLEIQRTEQGDSAMYLCASSLDFSYNEQFFGPGTRLTVL.

V usage is TRBV6-1 and J usage is TRBJ1-4; no definite D call. V was cut by 0 bases and J by 7 bases, with 12 bases left in between. The length of the CDR3 is 15 residues. Per germline, CDR1 MNHNS and CDR2 SASEGT. The CDR3 nucleotides are TGTGCCAGCAGTGAAGCGTCACTAACGCGTGAAAAACTGTTTTTT. Amino acids: CASSEASLTREKLFF.

The V and J genes are TRBV27 and TRBJ2-7; 8 positions agree with TRBD2. Germline lookup yields CDR1 MNHEY and CDR2 SMNVEV (reference sequence). V shed 8 bases and J 3 bases; nucleotides not matched to a gene: 6. The CDR3 loop spans 13 amino acids. CDR3 in DNA: TGTGCCAGCCGGGGGGGAATGAGCTACGAGCAGTACTTC. Its protein product is CASRGGMSYEQYF.

The chain joins TRBV19 to TRBJ1-6; D ambiguous. Trimming took 3 bases from V and 0 from J, leaving 18 bases between them. This CDR3 has 19 amino acids. The germline CDR1 and CDR2 sequences are LNHDA and SQIVND (reference sequence). CDR3 DNA sequence: TGTGCCAGTAGTATTCGGAGGCAAACCTTTAGCTCCTATAATTCACCCCTCCACTTT. This encodes CASSIRRQTFSSYNSPLHF. The variable domain in full, with the rest retrieved from reference TRBV19 and TRBJ1-6, is DGGITQSPKYLFRKEGQNVTLSCEQNLNHDAMYWYRQDPGQGLRLIYYSQIVNDFQKGDIAEGYSVSREKKESFPLTVTSAQKNPTAFYLCASSIRRQTFSSYNSPLHFGNGTRLTVT.

The chain has TRBV2 and TRBJ2-3; D is unresolved. The V gene lost 6 bases and the J gene lost 1 base, with 5 bases spanning the gap. This CDR3 is built from 12 residues. Germline loops: CDR1 SNHLY, CDR2 FYNNEI. The CDR3 region is CASSTRTDTQYF. The CDR3 DNA is TGTGCCAGCAGCACACGCACAGATACGCAGTATTTT.

This clone was picked up a small number of times. This chain connects TRBV25-1 to TRBJ1-2; no definite D call. Between the trimmed V and J ends, which lost 2 bases and 8 bases, there was a span of 15 bases. The CDR3 contains 14 residues. Germline CDR1 MGHDK, CDR2 SYGVNS. CDR3 DNA sequence: TGTGCCAGCAGTGAAGGTGAGGGCACTCCCGGCTACACCTTC. Translating gives CASSEGEGTPGYTF.